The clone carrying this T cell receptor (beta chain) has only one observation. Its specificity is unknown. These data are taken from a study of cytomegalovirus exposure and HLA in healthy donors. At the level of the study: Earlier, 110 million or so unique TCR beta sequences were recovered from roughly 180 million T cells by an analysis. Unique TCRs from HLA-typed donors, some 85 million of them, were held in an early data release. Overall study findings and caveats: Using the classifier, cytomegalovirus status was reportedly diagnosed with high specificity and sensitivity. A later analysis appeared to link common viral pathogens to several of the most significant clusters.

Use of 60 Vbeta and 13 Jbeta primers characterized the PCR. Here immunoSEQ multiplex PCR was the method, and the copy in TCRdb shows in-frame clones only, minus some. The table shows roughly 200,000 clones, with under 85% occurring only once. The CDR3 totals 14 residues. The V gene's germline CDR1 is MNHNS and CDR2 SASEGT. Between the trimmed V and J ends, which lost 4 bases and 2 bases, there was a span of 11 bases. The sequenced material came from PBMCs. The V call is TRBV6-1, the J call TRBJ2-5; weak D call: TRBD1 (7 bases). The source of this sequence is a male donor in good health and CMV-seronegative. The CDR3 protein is CASSGGTVQETQYF. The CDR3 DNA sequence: TGTGCCAGCAGTGGCGGGACAGTACAAGAGACCCAGTACTTC.